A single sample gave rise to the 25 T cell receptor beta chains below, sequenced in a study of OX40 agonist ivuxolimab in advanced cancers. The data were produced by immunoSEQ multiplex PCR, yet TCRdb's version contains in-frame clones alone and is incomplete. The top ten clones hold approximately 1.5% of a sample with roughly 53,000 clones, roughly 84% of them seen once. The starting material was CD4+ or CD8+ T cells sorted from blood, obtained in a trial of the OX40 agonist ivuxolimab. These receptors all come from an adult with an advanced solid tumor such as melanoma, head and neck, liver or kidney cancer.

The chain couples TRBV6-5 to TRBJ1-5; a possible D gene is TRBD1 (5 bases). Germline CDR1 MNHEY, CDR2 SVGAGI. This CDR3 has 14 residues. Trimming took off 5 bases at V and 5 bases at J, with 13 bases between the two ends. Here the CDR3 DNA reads TGTGCCAGCAGTCGCCGGGCGGGGGATCAGCCCCAGCATTTT. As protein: CASSRRAGDQPQHF.

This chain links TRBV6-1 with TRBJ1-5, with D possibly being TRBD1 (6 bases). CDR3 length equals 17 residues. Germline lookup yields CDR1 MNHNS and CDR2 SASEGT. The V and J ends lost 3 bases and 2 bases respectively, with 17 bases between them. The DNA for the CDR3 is TGTGCCAGCAGTGACCATCGGAGGGCAGGGGGCAATCAGCCCCAGCATTTT. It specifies CASSDHRRAGGNQPQHF.

The CDR3 here is CASSRDRGEQYF. CDR3 coding DNA: TGTGCCAGCAGTAGGGACAGGGGCGAGCAGTACTTC. The gene calls are TRBV2 and TRBJ2-7, with 10 bases identical to TRBD1. There are 12 residues in the CDR3. V shed 5 bases, J shed 6 bases, and the junction held 1 base outside the gene matches. From germline, CDR1 is SNHLY and CDR2 FYNNEI.

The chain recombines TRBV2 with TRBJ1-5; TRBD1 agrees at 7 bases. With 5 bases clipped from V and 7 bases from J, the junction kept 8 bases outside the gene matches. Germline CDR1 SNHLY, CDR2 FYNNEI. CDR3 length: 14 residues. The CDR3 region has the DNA TGTGCCAGCAGTCAGGACAGGATAGACCAGCCCCAGCATTTT. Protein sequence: CASSQDRIDQPQHF.

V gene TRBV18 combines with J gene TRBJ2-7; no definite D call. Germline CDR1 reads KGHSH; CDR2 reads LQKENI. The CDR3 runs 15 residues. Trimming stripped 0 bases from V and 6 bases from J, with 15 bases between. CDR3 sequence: CASSPPNTPSGEQYF. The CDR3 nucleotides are TGTGCCAGCTCACCACCTAATACCCCTTCAGGCGAGCAGTACTTC. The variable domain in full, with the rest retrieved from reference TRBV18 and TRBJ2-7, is NAGVMQNPRHLVRRRGQEARLRCSPMKGHSHVYWYRQLPEEGLKFMVYLQKENIIDESGMPKERFSAEFPKEGPSILRIQQVVRGDSAAYFCASSPPNTPSGEQYFGPGTRLTVT.

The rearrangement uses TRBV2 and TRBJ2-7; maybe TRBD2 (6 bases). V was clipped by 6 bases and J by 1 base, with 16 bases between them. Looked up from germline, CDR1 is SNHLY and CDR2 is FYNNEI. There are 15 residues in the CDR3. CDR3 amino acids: CASRGTLTSSYEQYF. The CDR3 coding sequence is TGTGCCAGCAGGGGGACTCTTACTAGTTCCTACGAGCAGTACTTC.

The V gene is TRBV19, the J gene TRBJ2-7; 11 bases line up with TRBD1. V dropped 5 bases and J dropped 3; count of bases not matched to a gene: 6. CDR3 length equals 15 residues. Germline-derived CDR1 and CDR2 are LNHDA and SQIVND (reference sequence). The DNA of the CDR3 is TGTGCCAGTAGTGCATCCGGGACAGGGGGCTACGAGCAGTACTTC. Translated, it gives CASSASGTGGYEQYF.

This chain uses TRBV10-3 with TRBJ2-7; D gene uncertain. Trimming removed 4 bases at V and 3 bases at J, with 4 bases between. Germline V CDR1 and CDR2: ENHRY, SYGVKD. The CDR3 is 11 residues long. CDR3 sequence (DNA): TGTGCCATCAGTGCCAACTACGAGCAGTACTTC. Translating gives CAISANYEQYF.

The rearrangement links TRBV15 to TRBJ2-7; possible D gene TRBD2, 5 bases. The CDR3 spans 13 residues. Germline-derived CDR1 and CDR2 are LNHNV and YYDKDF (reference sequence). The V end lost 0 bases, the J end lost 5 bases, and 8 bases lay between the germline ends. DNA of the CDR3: TGTGCCACCAGCAGAGAGCGGGCCGACGAGCAGTACTTC. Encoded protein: CATSRERADEQYF.

Written as DNA, the CDR3 is TGTGCCAGCAGTTCCATAGCGGCCAGCTCCTACAATGAGCAGTTCTTC. This gives the protein CASSSIAASSYNEQFF. The V and J genes are TRBV6-5 and TRBJ2-1; D is perhaps TRBD2 (6 bases). From germline, CDR1 is MNHEY and CDR2 SVGAGI. This CDR3 contains 16 residues. V lost 4 bases and J 0 bases, leaving 13 bases between the germline ends.

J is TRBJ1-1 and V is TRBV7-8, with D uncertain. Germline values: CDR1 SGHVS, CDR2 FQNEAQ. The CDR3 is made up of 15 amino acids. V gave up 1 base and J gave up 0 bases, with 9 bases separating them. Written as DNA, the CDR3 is TGTGCCAGCAGCTTAGGTCAAAACATGAACACTGAAGCTTTCTTT. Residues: CASSLGQNMNTEAFF.

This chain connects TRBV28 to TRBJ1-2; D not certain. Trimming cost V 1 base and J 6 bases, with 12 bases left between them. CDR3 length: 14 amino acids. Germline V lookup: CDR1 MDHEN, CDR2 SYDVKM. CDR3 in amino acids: CASSLLGQGNGYTF. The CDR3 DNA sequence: TGTGCCAGCAGTTTATTGGGCCAAGGGAATGGCTACACCTTC.

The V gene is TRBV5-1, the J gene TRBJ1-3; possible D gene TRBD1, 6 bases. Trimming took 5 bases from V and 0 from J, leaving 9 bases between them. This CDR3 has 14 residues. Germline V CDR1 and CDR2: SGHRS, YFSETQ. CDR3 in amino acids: CASRSTGSGNTIYF. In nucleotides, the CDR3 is TGCGCCAGCAGATCGACAGGCTCTGGAAACACCATATATTTT.

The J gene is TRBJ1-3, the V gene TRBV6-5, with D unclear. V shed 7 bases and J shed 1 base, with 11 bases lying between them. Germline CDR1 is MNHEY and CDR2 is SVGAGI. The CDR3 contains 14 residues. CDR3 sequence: CASTTTRSGNTIYF. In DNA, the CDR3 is TGTGCCAGCACTACTACCAGGTCTGGAAACACCATATATTTT.

The CDR3 DNA sequence: TGTGCCAGCAGTCGGGACAGGGTCAAGTACGAGCAGTACTTC. Protein product: CASSRDRVKYEQYF. The chain carries TRBV6-6 and TRBJ2-7; 9 bases align to TRBD1. From germline, CDR1 is MNHNY and CDR2 SVGAGI (reference sequence). V lost 5 bases and J lost 4; bases outside the gene matches: 6. This CDR3 has 14 residues.

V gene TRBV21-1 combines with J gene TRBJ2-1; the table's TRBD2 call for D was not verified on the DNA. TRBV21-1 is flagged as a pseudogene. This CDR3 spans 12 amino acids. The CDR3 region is CASNKRAGNQFF. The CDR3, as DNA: TGTGCCAGCAACAAAAGGGCCGGGAACCAGTTCTTC.

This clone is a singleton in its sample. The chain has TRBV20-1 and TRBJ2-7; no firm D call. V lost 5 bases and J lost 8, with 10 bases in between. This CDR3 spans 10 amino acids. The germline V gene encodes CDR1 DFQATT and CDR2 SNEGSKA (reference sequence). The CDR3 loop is CSAWRSKQYF. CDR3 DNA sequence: TGCAGTGCTTGGAGATCCAAGCAGTACTTC.

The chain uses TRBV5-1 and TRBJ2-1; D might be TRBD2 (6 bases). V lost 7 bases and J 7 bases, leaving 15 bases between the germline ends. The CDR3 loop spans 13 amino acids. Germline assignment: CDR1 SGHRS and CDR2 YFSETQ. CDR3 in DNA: TGCGCCAGCCAGTCTGGAGGAGGGAATGAGCAGTTCTTC. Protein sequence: CASQSGGGNEQFF.

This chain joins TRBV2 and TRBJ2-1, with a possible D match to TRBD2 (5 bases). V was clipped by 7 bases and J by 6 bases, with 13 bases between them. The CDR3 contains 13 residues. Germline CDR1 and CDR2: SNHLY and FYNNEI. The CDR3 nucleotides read TGTGCCAGCATACTAGTGGGCGGCAATGAGCAGTTCTTC. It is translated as CASILVGGNEQFF.

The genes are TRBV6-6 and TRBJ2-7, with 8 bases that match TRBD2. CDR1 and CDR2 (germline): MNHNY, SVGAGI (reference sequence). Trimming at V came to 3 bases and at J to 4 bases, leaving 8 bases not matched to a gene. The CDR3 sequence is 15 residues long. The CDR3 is CASSYAGQRGYEQYF. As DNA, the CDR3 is TGTGCCAGCAGTTATGCGGGGCAGCGGGGGTACGAGCAGTACTTC.

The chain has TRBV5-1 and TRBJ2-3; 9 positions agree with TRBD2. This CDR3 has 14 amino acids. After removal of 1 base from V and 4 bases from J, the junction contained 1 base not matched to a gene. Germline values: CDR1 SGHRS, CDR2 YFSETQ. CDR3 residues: CASSLTSGPDTQYF. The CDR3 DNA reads TGCGCCAGCAGCTTGACTAGCGGGCCAGATACGCAGTATTTT.

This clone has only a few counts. The chain's CDR3 is CASSLSGQASYEQYF. In DNA, the CDR3 is TGTGCCAGCAGTTTATCGGGACAGGCCAGCTACGAGCAGTACTTC. V usage is TRBV28 and J usage is TRBJ2-7; TRBD1 matches at 8 bases. V was pared by 1 base and J by 3 bases, with 5 bases of the junction left unmatched. Looked up from germline, CDR1 is MDHEN and CDR2 is SYDVKM. This CDR3 is 15 amino acids long.

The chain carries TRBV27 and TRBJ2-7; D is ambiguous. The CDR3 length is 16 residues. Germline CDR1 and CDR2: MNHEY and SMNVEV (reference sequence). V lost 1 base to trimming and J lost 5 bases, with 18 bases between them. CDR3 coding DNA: TGTGCCAGCAGTTTATTAGGAAGGGCACAAGTTAACGAGCAGTACTTC. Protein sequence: CASSLLGRAQVNEQYF.

The chain's CDR3 is CASSRNTGELFF. The CDR3 coding sequence is TGTGCCAGCAGCAGGAACACCGGGGAGCTGTTTTTT. The chain couples TRBV7-8 to TRBJ2-2; D gene unclear. The CDR3 spans 12 residues. Trimming pared 5 bases from V and 1 base from J, leaving 2 bases between. Germline V lookup: CDR1 SGHVS, CDR2 FQNEAQ.

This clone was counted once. CDR3 in amino acids: CASSKGVRRDREQYF. The DNA of the CDR3 is TGTGCCAGCAGCAAAGGGGTCCGGCGGGACCGCGAGCAGTACTTC. V is TRBV21-1 and J is TRBJ2-7; the table assigns TRBD2, which was not confirmed against the DNA. TRBV21-1 is a documented pseudogene. This CDR3 region has 15 residues.